These 5 T cell receptor beta chains originate from one sample sequenced in a study of control samples from healthy donors and cancer patients. Data came from immunoSEQ multiplex PCR; TCRdb stores just in-frame clones and leaves some out. This table has some 100,000 clones, 90% appearing once. Sample: blood. These receptors came from a human donor in good health. The donor label of this sample is uncertain.

This sequence joins TRBV27 and TRBJ1-3; D call uncertain. The germline V gene has CDR1 MNHEY and CDR2 SMNVEV (reference sequence). Trimming removed 4 bases at V and 0 bases at J, with 7 bases between. The length of the CDR3 is 14 residues. CDR3 protein: CASSYGYSGNTIYF. CDR3 coding DNA: TGTGCCAGCAGTTATGGCTACTCTGGAAACACCATATATTTT.

The count of this clone is one. The CDR3 here is CASSPSGGSTDTQYF. CDR3 nucleotides: TGTGCCAGCTCCCCTAGCGGGGGGTCCACAGATACGCAGTATTTT. The chain carries TRBV18 and TRBJ2-3, with 11 bases lining up with TRBD2. Germline lookup yields CDR1 KGHSH and CDR2 LQKENI. Trimming at V came to 6 bases and at J to 2 bases, leaving 4 bases not matched to a gene. The CDR3 sequence is 15 residues long.

This clone was seen a single time. The chain combines TRBV11-2 with TRBJ2-1; TRBD1 aligns across 7 bases. The CDR3 spans 15 residues. The germline V gene encodes CDR1 SGHAT and CDR2 FQNNGV. After removal of 1 base from V and 7 bases from J, the junction contained 7 bases not matched to a gene. CDR3 nucleotide sequence: TGTGCCAGCAGCTTAGGAGGGGGCAAGGGGAATGAGCAGTTCTTC. Its translation: CASSLGGGKGNEQFF.

The rearrangement links TRBV3-1 (or the pseudogene TRBV3-2) to TRBJ2-3; D is possibly TRBD1 (5 bases). The CDR3 has 15 amino acids. The germline V gene encodes CDR1 LGHDT and CDR2 YNNKEL (reference sequence). The V and J ends lost 2 bases and 0 bases respectively, with 9 bases between them. Written as DNA, the CDR3 is TGTGCCAGCAGCCAATGGGGCCAAAGCACAGATACGCAGTATTTT. This encodes CASSQWGQSTDTQYF.

This clone was seen just once. The rearrangement links TRBV19 to TRBJ1-2, with TRBD1 as a possible D gene (5 bases). Germline V gene data show CDR1 as LNHDA and CDR2 as SQIVND (reference sequence). Trimming pared 7 bases from V and 1 base from J, leaving 13 bases between. The CDR3 totals 14 residues. The CDR3 sequence is CASIETGGNYGYTF. CDR3 nucleotides: TGTGCCAGTATTGAGACCGGGGGTAACTATGGCTACACCTTC.